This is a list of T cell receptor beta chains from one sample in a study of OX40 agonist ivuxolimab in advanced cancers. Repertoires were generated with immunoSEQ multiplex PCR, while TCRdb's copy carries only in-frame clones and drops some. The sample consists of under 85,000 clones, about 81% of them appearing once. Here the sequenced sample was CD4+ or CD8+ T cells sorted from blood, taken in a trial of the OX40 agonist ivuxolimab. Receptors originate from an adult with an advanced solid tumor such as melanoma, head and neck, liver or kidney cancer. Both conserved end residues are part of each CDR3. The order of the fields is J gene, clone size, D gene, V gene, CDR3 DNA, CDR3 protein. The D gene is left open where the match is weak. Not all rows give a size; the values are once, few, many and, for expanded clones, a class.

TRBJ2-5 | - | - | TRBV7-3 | TGTGCCAGCAGCTCGACGGGGGGACATCAAGAGACCCAGTACTTC | CASSSTGGHQETQYF
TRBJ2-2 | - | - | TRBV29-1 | TGCAGCGTTCGGGGGTCCAACACCGGGGAGCTGTTTTTT | CSVRGSNTGELFF
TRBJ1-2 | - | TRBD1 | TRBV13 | TGTGCCAGCAGAATTACAGGGGCGAATGGCTACACCTTC | CASRITGANGYTF
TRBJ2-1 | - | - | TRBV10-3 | TGTGCCATCATGGGGTATATCGGCTCCAATGAGCAGTTCTTC | CAIMGYIGSNEQFF
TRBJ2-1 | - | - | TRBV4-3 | TGCGCCAGCAGCGAAGGACTCTCCTCCTACAATGAGCAGTTCTTC | CASSEGLSSYNEQFF
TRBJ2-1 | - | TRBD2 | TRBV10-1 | TGCGCCAGCAGCAAGGACAGGCCGGGACTAGCGGGGGAGCCCTACAATGAGCAGTTCTTC | CASSKDRPGLAGEPYNEQFF
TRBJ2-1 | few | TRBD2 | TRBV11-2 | TGTGCCAGCACCCCGCTCGGGACAGGGAAGGGGCTAGCGGGAGGTGAGCAGTTCTTC | CASTPLGTGKGLAGGEQFF
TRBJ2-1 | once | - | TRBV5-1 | TGCGCCAGCAGCGACCAGGGTAGCTCCTACAATGAGCAGTTCTTC | CASSDQGSSYNEQFF
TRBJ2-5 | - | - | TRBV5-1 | TGCGCCAGCAGCTTGATCTCGAGTCAGGGGGAGACCCAGTACTTC | CASSLISSQGETQYF
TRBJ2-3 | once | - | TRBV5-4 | TGTGCCAGCAGCGCCAAGAGGGGGGCAGGGGATACGCAGTATTTT | CASSAKRGAGDTQYF
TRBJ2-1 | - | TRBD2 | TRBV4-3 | TGCGCCAGCAGCCAAGTTAAAGGTAGCGGGAGGGCCGAGGAGCAGTTCTTC | CASSQVKGSGRAEEQFF
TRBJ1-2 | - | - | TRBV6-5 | TGTGCCAGCACCAGTTTCCCCGCCTATGGCTACACCTTC | CASTSFPAYGYTF
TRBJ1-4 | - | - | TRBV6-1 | TGTGCCAGCAGAGTGACAGGCGGTCAGGAAAAACTGTTTTTT | CASRVTGGQEKLFF
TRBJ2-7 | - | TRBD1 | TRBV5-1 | TGCGCCAGCAGCCCACAGGGGCAGTACGAGCAGTACTTC | CASSPQGQYEQYF
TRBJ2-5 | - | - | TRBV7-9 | TGTGCCAGCAGCTTGGGGAAGTCGGGAGCGTCGTACCAAGAGACCCAGTACTTC | CASSLGKSGASYQETQYF
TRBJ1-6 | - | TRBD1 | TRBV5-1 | TGCGCCAGCAGCTTGGGAGACAGGGGCCGTCTACCTTCACCCCTCCACTTT | CASSLGDRGRLPSPLHF
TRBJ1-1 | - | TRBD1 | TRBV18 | TGTGCCAGCTCACCACAGGGGGCGAACACTGAAGCTTTCTTT | CASSPQGANTEAFF
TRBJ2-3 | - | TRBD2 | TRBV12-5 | TGTGCTAGTGGTTTGGGTAGCGGGAGCACAGATACGCAGTATTTT | CASGLGSGSTDTQYF
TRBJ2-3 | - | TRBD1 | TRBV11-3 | TGTGCCAGCAGCTCAGCTACAGGGGCAGATACGCAGTATTTT | CASSSATGADTQYF
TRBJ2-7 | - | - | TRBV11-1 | TGTGCCAGCAGCTTTAGGCTGACAGATCATTACGAGCAGTACTTC | CASSFRLTDHYEQYF
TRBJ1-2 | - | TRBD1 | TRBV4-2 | TGTGCCAGCAGCCCTCAGGGGGGCAGCCGGAACTATGGCTACACCTTC | CASSPQGGSRNYGYTF
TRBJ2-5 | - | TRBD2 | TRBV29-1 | TGCAGCGCCGCCGGGGGGGAGGGCAGCGAGACCCAGTACTTC | CSAAGGEGSETQYF